Detailed here is one T cell receptor (beta chain). The data belong to a study of blood T cell repertoires in COVID-19. Sequencing was performed with immunoSEQ multiplex PCR; in TCRdb, only in-frame clones are kept and a portion is missing. The table includes about 270,000 clones, around four fifths detected once. CDR3 length equals 15 residues. CDR1 SGDLS and CDR2 YYNGEE come from the germline V gene. The ends were cut back, 8 bases at V and 0 bases at J, with 15 bases in the middle. Material for sequencing was peripheral blood. The origin of this receptor is a man older than 75 with acute or convalescent COVID-19. V gene TRBV9 combines with J gene TRBJ2-1; perhaps TRBD2 as D (5 bases). CDR3 bases: TGTGCCAGTTCCTTGACGGGGAGCTCCTACAATGAGCAGTTCTTC. Encoded protein: CASSLTGSSYNEQFF. Complete variable domain (other parts from reference TRBV9 and TRBJ2-1): DSGVTQTPKHLITATGQRVTLRCSPRSGDLSVYWYQQSLDQGLQFLIQYYNGEERAKGNILERFSAQQFPDLHSELNLSSLELGDSALYFCASSLTGSSYNEQFFGPGTRLTVL.